One sample yielded the 14 T cell receptor beta chains listed below, sequenced in a study of Ad26.COV2.S vaccination and SARS-CoV-2 variants. Clones were read by immunoSEQ multiplex PCR, and TCRdb kept only the in-frame ones, dropping some. Of about 250,000 clones listed, more than 75% are singletons. Treatment in this sample: 15 to 20 received Ad26.COV2.S at low or high dose, single or two shots; 5 received placebo; per-sample allocation not given. It was on day 63 after the first vaccine or placebo injection that samples were taken. Sequences were derived from peripheral blood, sampled in a trial of Ad26.COV2.S vaccine versus placebo. These receptors all stem from a person between 18 and 65 years old who received the Ad26.COV2.S COVID-19 vaccine or a placebo.

This sequence joins TRBV12-5 and TRBJ2-7; 9 bases are a match to TRBD2. V dropped 3 bases and J dropped 6; count of bases not matched to a gene: 6. Germline values: CDR1 LGHNT, CDR2 FRNRAP. The CDR3 extends over 14 amino acids. CDR3 bases: TGTGCTAGTGGTTTCGGGACTAGCCGGGCCGAGCAGTACTTC. Its translation is CASGFGTSRAEQYF.

The chain carries TRBV7-8 and TRBJ2-1, with D perhaps given as TRBD1 or TRBD2 (5 bases each). Germline CDR1 is SGHVS and CDR2 is FQNEAQ. The CDR3 length is 14 residues. The V and J ends lost 2 bases and 4 bases respectively, with 9 bases between them. The CDR3 DNA is TGTGCCAGCAGCTTACTAGGGGAGTACAATGAGCAGTTCTTC. This encodes CASSLLGEYNEQFF.

V gene TRBV5-1 combines with J gene TRBJ1-6; 8 bases are shared with TRBD1. V trimming: 3 bases; J trimming: 7 bases; junction bases outside the gene matches: 6. CDR1 SGHRS and CDR2 YFSETQ come from the germline V gene. The CDR3 totals 15 residues. The CDR3 DNA follows: TGCGCCAGCAGCTCCCCGGGACAGGAGAATTCACCCCTCCACTTT. Amino acid sequence: CASSSPGQENSPLHF.

The chain combines TRBV28 with TRBJ2-3; D uncertain. Germline values: CDR1 MDHEN, CDR2 SYDVKM. The length of the CDR3 is 13 residues. V dropped 5 bases and J dropped 2 bases, with 8 bases sitting between them. CDR3 amino acids: CASSPRPTDTQYF. CDR3 sequence (DNA): TGTGCCAGCAGTCCTAGACCCACAGATACGCAGTATTTT.

The chain recombines TRBV5-1 with TRBJ1-1; D might be TRBD1 (6 bases). V was pared by 5 bases and J by 5 bases, with 13 bases between. From germline, CDR1 is SGHRS and CDR2 YFSETQ. There are 13 residues in the CDR3. The CDR3 protein is CASREQGRTEAFF. Written as DNA, the CDR3 is TGCGCCAGCAGGGAACAGGGTAGAACTGAAGCTTTCTTT.

The chain recombines TRBV10-3 with TRBJ1-2; 7 positions agree with TRBD1. V was clipped by 0 bases and J by 4 bases; unmatched bases: 5. The CDR3 totals 15 residues. In germline, CDR1 is ENHRY, CDR2 SYGVKD. CDR3 DNA sequence: TGTGCCATCAGTGAGTCCGAGGGGGCCCTCTATGGCTACACCTTC. Protein product: CAISESEGALYGYTF.

The chain couples TRBV7-9 to TRBJ2-3, with 7 bases identical to TRBD2. From germline, CDR1 is SEHNR and CDR2 FQNEAQ (reference sequence). Unmatched junction bases numbered 4, after V lost 1 base and J lost 0 bases. This CDR3 has 16 amino acids. The CDR3: CASSLVRERSTDTQYF. The DNA of the CDR3 is TGTGCCAGCAGCTTAGTGCGGGAGAGGAGCACAGATACGCAGTATTTT.

The gene calls are TRBV5-5 and TRBJ1-1; no clear D gene. The CDR3 totals 16 residues. The V gene's germline CDR1 is SGHKS and CDR2 YYEKEE (reference sequence). The V end lost 5 bases, the J end lost 1 base, and 18 bases lay between the germline ends. The chain's CDR3 is CASSPWTAVSNTEAFF. The CDR3 bases are TGTGCCAGCAGTCCCTGGACGGCCGTATCGAACACTGAAGCTTTCTTT.

The chain uses TRBV4-3 and TRBJ1-1; 7 nucleotides line up with TRBD1. There are 14 residues in the CDR3. Trimming took 1 base from V and 4 from J; bases not matched to a gene: 3. Germline CDR1 is LGHNA and CDR2 is YSLEER. CDR3 nucleotides: TGCGCCAGCAGCCAAGGACAGGGTCGCACTGAAGCTTTCTTT. Protein: CASSQGQGRTEAFF.

V is TRBV7-9 and J is TRBJ1-3, with a possible D match to TRBD1 (6 bases). The CDR3 has 16 amino acids. CDR1 SEHNR and CDR2 FQNEAQ come from the germline V gene (reference sequence). Trimming cost V 1 base and J 2 bases, with 12 bases left between them. This CDR3 is CASSLEGDPTGNTIYF. The CDR3 region has the DNA TGTGCCAGCAGCTTAGAGGGGGATCCGACTGGAAACACCATATATTTT.

The chain has TRBV7-3 and TRBJ1-1; possible D gene TRBD1, 6 bases. CDR3 length: 15 amino acids. V lost 0 bases and J 6 bases, leaving 14 bases between the germline ends. CDR1 is SGHTA, CDR2 FQGTGA, per germline. This chain's CDR3 is CASSLTGTPPAEAFF. CDR3 DNA: TGTGCCAGCAGCTTAACCGGGACACCCCCTGCTGAAGCTTTCTTT.

This clone has a handful of counts. The chain employs TRBV3-1 (or the pseudogene TRBV3-2) and TRBJ2-2; 9 nucleotides match TRBD1. The CDR3 contains 16 residues. After removal of 4 bases from V and 8 bases from J, the junction contained 11 bases not matched to a gene. Germline lookup yields CDR1 LGHDT and CDR2 YNNKEL (reference sequence). CDR3 nucleotide sequence: TGTGCCAGCAGCCCAAGATCACAGGGGGCGCTTGGGGAGCTGTTTTTT. Amino acids: CASSPRSQGALGELFF.

Here the CDR3 DNA reads TGTGCCAGCAGTTTAGTAGGGTCCACTGAAGCTTTCTTT. Encoded protein: CASSLVGSTEAFF. The chain has TRBV12-3 or TRBV12-4 and TRBJ1-1; D gene uncertain. V dropped 1 base and J dropped 4 bases, with 7 bases sitting between them. The CDR3 spans 13 residues.

The chain couples TRBV5-6 to TRBJ1-1; D gene ambiguous. Germline V gives CDR1 SGHDT, CDR2 YYEEEE. The CDR3 consists of 16 residues. Trimming took off 0 bases at V and 5 bases at J, with 17 bases between the two ends. The CDR3 DNA sequence: TGTGCCAGCAGCTTGGAGGTTGGCAGCGAAAGGACTGAAGCTTTCTTT. Its protein product is CASSLEVGSERTEAFF. Based on the CDR3 plus reference TRBV5-6 and TRBJ1-1, the full variable domain is DAGVTQSPTHLIKTRGQQVTLRCSPKSGHDTVSWYQQALGQGPQFIFQYYEEEERQRGNFPDRFSGHQFPNYSSELNVNALLLGDSALYLCASSLEVGSERTEAFFGQGTRLTVV.